The present T cell receptor (beta chain) was sequenced within a study of shared clonotypes between healthy human individuals. Looking at the study overall: Each donor had three CD4 naive, three CD4 memory, two CD8 naive and one CD8 memory plate. Overall study findings and caveats: Naive subsets generally exceeded memory subsets in estimated richness. Blood was the sole source, and tissue repertoires probably differ.

TCRdb keeps only in-frame clones here, not all; method: immunoSEQ multiplex PCR. Of approximately 2.1 million clones in the sample, approximately 95% were seen once. For this clone: The antigen is not known.

The V segment lost 3 bases and the J segment 16 bases; nucleotides outside the gene matches: 5. This CDR3 comprises 11 residues. CDR1 SQVTM and CDR2 ANQGSEA come from the germline V gene. Partitioning of CD4+ cells yielded a CD45RA+ naive subset and a CD45RA-negative memory subset. Source material: naive CD4+ T cells from PBMCs. As to subset: CD45RA+ positively selected. The chain is built from TRBV29-1 and TRBJ2-1, with TRBD1 matching 11 bases. This receptor was obtained from a young man in good health. Some clones in this sample may be carry-over from other donors' samples. DNA for the CDR3: TGCAGCGTTGAGAGGACAGGGGGCGCTTTCTTC. It encodes CSVERTGGAFF.